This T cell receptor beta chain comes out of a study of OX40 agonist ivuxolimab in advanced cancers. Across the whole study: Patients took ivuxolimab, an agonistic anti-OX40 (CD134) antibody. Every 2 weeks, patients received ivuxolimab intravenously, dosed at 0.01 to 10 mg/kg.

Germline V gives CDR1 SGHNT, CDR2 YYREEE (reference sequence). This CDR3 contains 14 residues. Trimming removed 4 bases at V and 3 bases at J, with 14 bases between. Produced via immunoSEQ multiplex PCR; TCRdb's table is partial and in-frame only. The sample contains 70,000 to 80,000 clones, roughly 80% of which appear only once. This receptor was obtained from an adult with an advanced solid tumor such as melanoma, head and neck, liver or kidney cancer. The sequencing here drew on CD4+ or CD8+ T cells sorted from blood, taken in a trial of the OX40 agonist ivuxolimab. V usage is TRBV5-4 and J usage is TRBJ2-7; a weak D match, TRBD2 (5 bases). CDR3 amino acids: CASSGEEGVYEQYF. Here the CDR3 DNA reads TGTGCCAGCAGCGGGGAAGAGGGTGTCTACGAGCAGTACTTC.